This T cell receptor beta chain stems from a study of T cells expressing NK-cell markers. Study context: Sequencing covered eight donors, seven HCMV-seropositive and one seronegative. Study-level findings and limits: About 1.0-7.5% of CD8+ T cells in 6 or 7 donors belonged to dominant NKG2C+ clonotypes.

This CDR3 has 16 residues. CDR1 is SGHTA and CDR2 is FQGTGA in the germline V gene. Each CDR3 protein gets one entry in TCRdb, which reprocessed the 5' RACE reads and gives no DNA. The sample table sets out 300,000 to 450,000 distinct CDR3 sequences. Turning to this clonotype: Its antigen remains unknown.

Sequencing was performed on blood T cells: a sorted CD56 or NKG2C T cell subset, CD4+ or CD8+ T cells, or bulk PBMC T cells (not recorded which). This TCR derives from a man aged 18-75 years in good health. The chain employs TRBV7-3 and TRBJ1-6; checking the TCRdb D call of TRBD1 is not possible without DNA. CDR3 loop: CASSFTGGISNSPLHF. Filled out from reference TRBV7-3 and TRBJ1-6, the complete variable domain reads GAGVSQTPSNKVTEKGKYVELRCDPISGHTALYWYRQSLGQGPEFLIYFQGTGAADDSGLPNDRFFAVRPEGSVSTLKIQRTERGDSAVYLCASSFTGGISNSPLHFGNGTRLTVT.